This entry features one T cell receptor beta chain sequence. The data stem from a study of OX40 agonist ivuxolimab in advanced cancers. Generated by immunoSEQ multiplex PCR, the TCRdb table keeps only in-frame clones and is missing some. The data show 60,000 to 90,000 clones, around 89% seen once. Per germline, CDR1 WSHSY and CDR2 SAAADI. V lost 8 bases and J 5 bases, leaving 13 bases between the germline ends. The CDR3 has 13 amino acids. Sequencing used CD4+ or CD8+ T cells sorted from blood, obtained in a trial of the OX40 agonist ivuxolimab. V is TRBV10-2 and J is TRBJ1-3; a weak D match, TRBD1 (5 bases). The clonotype comes from an adult with an advanced solid tumor such as melanoma, head and neck, liver or kidney cancer. DNA of the CDR3: TGCGCCAGCGGCCCCGCAGGGAGAAACACCATATATTTT. This encodes CASGPAGRNTIYF.